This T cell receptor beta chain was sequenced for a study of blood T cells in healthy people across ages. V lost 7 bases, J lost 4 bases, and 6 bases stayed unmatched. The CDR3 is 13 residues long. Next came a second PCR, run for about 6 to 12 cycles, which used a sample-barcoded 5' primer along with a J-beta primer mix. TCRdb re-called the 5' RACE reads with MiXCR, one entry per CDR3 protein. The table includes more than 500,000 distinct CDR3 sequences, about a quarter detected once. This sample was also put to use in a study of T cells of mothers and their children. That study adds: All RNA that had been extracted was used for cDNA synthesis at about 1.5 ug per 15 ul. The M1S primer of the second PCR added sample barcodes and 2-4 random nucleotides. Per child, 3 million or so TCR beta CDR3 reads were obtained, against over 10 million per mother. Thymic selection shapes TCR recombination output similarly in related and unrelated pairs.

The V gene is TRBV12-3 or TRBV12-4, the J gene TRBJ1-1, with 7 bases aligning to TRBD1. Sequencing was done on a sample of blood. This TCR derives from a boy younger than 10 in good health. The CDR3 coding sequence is TGTGCCAGCACCTCGACAGGGACCACTGAAGCTTTCTTT. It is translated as CASTSTGTTEAFF.